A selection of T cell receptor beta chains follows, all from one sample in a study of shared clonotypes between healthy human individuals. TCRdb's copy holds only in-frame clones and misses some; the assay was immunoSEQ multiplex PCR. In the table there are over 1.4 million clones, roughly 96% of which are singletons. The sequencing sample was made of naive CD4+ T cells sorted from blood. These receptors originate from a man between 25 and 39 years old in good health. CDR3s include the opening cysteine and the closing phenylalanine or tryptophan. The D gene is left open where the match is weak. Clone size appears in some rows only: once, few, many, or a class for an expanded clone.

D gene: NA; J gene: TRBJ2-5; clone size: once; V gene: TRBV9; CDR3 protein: CASSPGGETQYF; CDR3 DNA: TGTGCCAGCAGCCCAGGGGGGGAGACCCAGTACTTC
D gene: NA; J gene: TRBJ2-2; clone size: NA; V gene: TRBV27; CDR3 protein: CASSAQNTGELFF; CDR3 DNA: TGTGCCAGCAGTGCCCAAAACACCGGGGAGCTGTTTTTT
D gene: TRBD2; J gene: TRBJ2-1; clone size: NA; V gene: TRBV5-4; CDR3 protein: CASSLDLAGYEQFF; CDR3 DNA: TGTGCCAGCAGCTTGGATCTAGCGGGATATGAGCAGTTCTTC
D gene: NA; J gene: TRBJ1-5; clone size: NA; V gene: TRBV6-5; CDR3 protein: CASRGADSNQPQHF; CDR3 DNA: TGTGCCAGCAGAGGGGCAGATAGCAATCAGCCCCAGCATTTT
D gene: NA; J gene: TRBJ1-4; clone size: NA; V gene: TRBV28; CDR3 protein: CASSLTGAATNEKLFF; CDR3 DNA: TGTGCCAGCAGTTTAACCGGGGCTGCAACTAATGAAAAACTGTTTTTT
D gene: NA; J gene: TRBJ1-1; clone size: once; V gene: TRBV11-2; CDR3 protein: CASSFPGTAEAFF; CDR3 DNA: TGTGCCAGCAGCTTTCCTGGAACCGCTGAAGCTTTCTTT
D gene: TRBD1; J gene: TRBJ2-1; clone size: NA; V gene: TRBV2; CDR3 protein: CASSRTGLYNEQFF; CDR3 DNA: TGTGCCAGCAGCAGGACAGGGCTCTACAATGAGCAGTTCTTC
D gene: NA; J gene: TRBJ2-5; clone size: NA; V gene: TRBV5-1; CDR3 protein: CASSLVGTNQETQYF; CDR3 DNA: TGCGCCAGCAGCTTGGTGGGGACAAATCAAGAGACCCAGTACTTC
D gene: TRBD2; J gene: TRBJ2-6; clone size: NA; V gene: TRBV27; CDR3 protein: CASSPLAGQSSSGANVLTF; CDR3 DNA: TGTGCCAGCAGTCCCCTAGCGGGACAGTCCAGCTCTGGGGCCAACGTCCTGACTTTC
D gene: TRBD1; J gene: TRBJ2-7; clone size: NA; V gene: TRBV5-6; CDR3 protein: CASSKSGTGSYEQYF; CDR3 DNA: TGTGCCAGCAGCAAATCCGGGACAGGGTCCTACGAGCAGTACTTC
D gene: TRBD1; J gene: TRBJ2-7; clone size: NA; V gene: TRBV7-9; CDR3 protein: CASSPPAGGNTYEQYF; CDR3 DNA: TGTGCCAGCAGCCCGCCTGCAGGGGGCAATACCTACGAGCAGTACTTC
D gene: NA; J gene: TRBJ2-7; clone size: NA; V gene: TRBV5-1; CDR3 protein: CASSEGQPFPPEQYF; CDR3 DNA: TGCGCCAGCAGCGAAGGACAGCCATTTCCCCCCGAGCAGTACTTC
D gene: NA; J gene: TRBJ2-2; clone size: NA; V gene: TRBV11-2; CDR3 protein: CASSLVKTGELFF; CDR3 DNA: TGTGCCAGCAGCTTAGTTAAGACCGGGGAGCTGTTTTTT
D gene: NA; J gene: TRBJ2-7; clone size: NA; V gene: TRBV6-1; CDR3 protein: CASSLQRREQYF; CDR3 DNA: TGTGCCAGCAGTCTACAACGTCGCGAGCAGTACTTC
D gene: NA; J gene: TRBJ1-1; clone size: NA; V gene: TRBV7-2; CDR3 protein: CASSLAGGGNTEAFF; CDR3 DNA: TGTGCCAGCAGCTTAGCCGGCGGGGGGAACACTGAAGCTTTCTTT
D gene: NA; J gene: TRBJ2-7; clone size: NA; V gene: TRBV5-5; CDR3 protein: CASSTGQLFSYEQYF; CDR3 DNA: TGTGCCAGCAGTACGGGACAACTTTTCTCCTACGAGCAGTACTTC
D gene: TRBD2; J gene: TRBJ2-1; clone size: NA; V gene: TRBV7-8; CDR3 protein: CASSPRTSGRQFF; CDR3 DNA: TGTGCCAGCAGCCCGAGGACTAGCGGAAGGCAGTTCTTC
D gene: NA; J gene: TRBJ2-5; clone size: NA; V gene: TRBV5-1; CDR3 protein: CASSSTSGGTWETQYF; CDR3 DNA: TGCGCCAGCAGCTCTACATCAGGGGGGACTTGGGAGACCCAGTACTTC
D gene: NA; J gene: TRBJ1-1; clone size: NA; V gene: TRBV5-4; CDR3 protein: CASSRDSLDTEAFF; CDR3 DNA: TGTGCCAGCAGCCGTGACAGCTTGGACACTGAAGCTTTCTTT
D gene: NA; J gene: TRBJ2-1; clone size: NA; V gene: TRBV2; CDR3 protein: CASSLISYNEQFF; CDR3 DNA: TGTGCCAGCAGTCTGATATCGTACAATGAGCAGTTCTTC
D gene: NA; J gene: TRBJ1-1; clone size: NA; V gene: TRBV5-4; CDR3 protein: CASSLGTTWNTEAFF; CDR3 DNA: TGTGCCAGCAGCTTGGGGACAACTTGGAACACTGAAGCTTTCTTT
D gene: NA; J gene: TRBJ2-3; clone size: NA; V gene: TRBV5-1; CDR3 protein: CASSFRAPTGASTDTQYF; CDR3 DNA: TGCGCCAGCAGCTTCCGGGCCCCGACGGGGGCGAGCACAGATACGCAGTATTTT
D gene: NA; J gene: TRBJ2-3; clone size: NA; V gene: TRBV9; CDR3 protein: CASSVDKDTQYF; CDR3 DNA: TGTGCCAGCAGCGTAGACAAAGATACGCAGTATTTT
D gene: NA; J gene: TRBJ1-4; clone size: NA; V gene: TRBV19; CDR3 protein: CASIGQGKEKLFF; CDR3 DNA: TGTGCCAGTATCGGGCAGGGAAAAGAAAAACTGTTTTTT
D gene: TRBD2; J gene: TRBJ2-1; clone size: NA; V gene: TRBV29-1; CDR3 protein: CSVGSLAGVPDEQFF; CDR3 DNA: TGCAGCGTTGGATCCTTAGCGGGAGTTCCTGATGAGCAGTTCTTC
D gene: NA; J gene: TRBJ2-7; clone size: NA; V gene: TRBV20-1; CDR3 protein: CSVSRAWEQYF; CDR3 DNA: TGCAGTGTTTCCCGGGCCTGGGAGCAGTACTTC
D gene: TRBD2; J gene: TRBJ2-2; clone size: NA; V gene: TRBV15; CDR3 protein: CATSRAPGLAGGTGELFF; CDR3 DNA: TGTGCCACCAGCAGAGCTCCAGGACTAGCGGGAGGAACCGGGGAGCTGTTTTTT
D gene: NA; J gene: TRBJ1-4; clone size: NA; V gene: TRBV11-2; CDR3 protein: CASSLGFGRRNEKLFF; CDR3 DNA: TGTGCCAGCAGCTTAGGGTTCGGGAGGAGAAATGAAAAACTGTTTTTT
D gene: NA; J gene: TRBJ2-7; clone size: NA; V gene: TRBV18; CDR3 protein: CASSPKRDQGWEQYF; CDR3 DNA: TGTGCCAGCTCACCAAAGCGAGACCAGGGATGGGAGCAGTACTTC
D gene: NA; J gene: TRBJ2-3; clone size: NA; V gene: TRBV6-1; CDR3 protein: CASSEVGLSTDTQYF; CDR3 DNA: TGTGCCAGCAGTGAAGTTGGCTTAAGTACAGATACGCAGTATTTT
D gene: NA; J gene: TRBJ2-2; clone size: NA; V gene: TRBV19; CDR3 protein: CASTPRPNTGELFF; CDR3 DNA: TGTGCCAGTACCCCGCGCCCGAACACCGGGGAGCTGTTTTTT
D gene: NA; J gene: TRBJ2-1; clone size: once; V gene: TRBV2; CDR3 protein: CASSDSGSSYNEQFF; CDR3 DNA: TGTGCCAGCAGTGATTCGGGTAGCTCCTACAATGAGCAGTTCTTC
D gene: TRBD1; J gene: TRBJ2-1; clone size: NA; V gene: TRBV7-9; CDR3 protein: CASTGQGAHNGFDEQFF; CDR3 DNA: TGTGCCAGCACAGGACAGGGGGCGCATAACGGCTTCGATGAGCAGTTCTTC
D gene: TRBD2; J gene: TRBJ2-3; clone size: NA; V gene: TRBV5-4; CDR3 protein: CASSSALAGGRDTQYF; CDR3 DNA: TGTGCCAGCAGCTCCGCTTTAGCGGGAGGGCGAGATACGCAGTATTTT
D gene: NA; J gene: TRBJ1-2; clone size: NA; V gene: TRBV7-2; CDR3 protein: CASSRVGGGSTGYTF; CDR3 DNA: TGTGCCAGCAGCCGAGTGGGAGGGGGGTCCACTGGCTACACCTTC
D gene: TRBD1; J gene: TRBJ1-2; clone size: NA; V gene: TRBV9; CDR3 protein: CASSAFGQGAAYGYTF; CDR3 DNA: TGTGCCAGCAGCGCATTCGGACAGGGGGCTGCCTATGGCTACACCTTC
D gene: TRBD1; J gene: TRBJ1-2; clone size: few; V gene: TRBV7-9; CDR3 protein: CASSPGTGYGYTF; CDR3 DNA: TGTGCCAGCAGCCCCGGGACAGGCTATGGCTACACCTTC